The 5 T cell receptor beta chains in this list originate from one sample, sequenced in a study of CD8 T cells in ankylosing spondylitis. TCRdb independently ran MiXCR on the 5' RACE reads; one entry per CDR3 protein. The sample shows about 250,000 distinct CDR3 sequences, roughly 32% of them seen only once. The sequenced sample was blood, either unsorted or a sorted T cell fraction (not recorded which). The source is a male donor with ankylosing spondylitis or in good health (not recorded which).

This clonotype was seen a few times. CDR3 nucleotides: TGTGCCAGCAGGACCGGCGGGGGGCCCCGGGATACGCAGTATTTT. Translating it yields CASRTGGGPRDTQYF. The rearrangement joins TRBV6-1 to TRBJ2-3, with 8 bases that match TRBD2. Germline V lookup: CDR1 MNHNS, CDR2 SASEGT. The CDR3 consists of 15 residues. The junction had 11 bases not matched to a gene; V was cut back by 6 bases and J by 6 bases.

This clonotype was seen a few times. V and J are TRBV20-1 and TRBJ2-5; 7 bases agree with TRBD1. CDR1 is DFQATT, CDR2 SNEGSKA, per germline (reference sequence). The CDR3 runs 19 residues. Trimming cost V 4 bases and J 5 bases; bases outside gene matches: 25. CDR3: CSATNKKGAGGSIEETQYF. The DNA for the CDR3 is TGCAGTGCTACAAACAAAAAAGGGGCAGGGGGTTCGATCGAGGAGACCCAGTACTTC.

The chain links TRBV29-1 to TRBJ2-1, with a tentative D call TRBD2 (6 bases). V lost 0 bases and J 8 bases, leaving 8 bases between the germline ends. The germline gives CDR1 SQVTM, CDR2 ANQGSEA. CDR3 size: 12 residues. The CDR3 sequence: CSVEDSGYEQFF. The CDR3 bases are TGCAGCGTTGAAGATAGCGGATATGAGCAGTTCTTC.

J is TRBJ2-7 and V is TRBV4-2; 8 nucleotides match TRBD2. The germline V gene encodes CDR1 LGHNA and CDR2 YNFKEQ. The CDR3 sequence is 15 residues long. The junction had 6 bases not matched to a gene; V was cut back by 5 bases and J by 0 bases. As DNA, the CDR3 is TGTGCCAGCAGCATACTAGCGGCAAGCTCCTACGAGCAGTACTTC. It specifies CASSILAASSYEQYF.

In this sample, this clonotype turned up a few times. The chain combines TRBV5-1 with TRBJ2-7; TRBD1 matches at 7 bases. The CDR3 has 15 amino acids. V trimming: 2 bases; J trimming: 7 bases; junction bases outside the gene matches: 12. Germline V lookup: CDR1 SGHRS, CDR2 YFSETQ. This CDR3 is CASSFTGTAGGEQYF. DNA for the CDR3: TGCGCCAGCAGCTTTACCGGGACAGCCGGTGGGGAGCAGTACTTC. The whole variable domain, filled in from reference TRBV5-1 and TRBJ2-7, reads KAGVTQTPRYLIKTRGQQVTLSCSPISGHRSVSWYQQTPGQGLQFLFEYFSETQRNKGNFPGRFSGRQFSNSRSEMNVSTLELGDSALYLCASSFTGTAGGEQYFGPGTRLTVT.